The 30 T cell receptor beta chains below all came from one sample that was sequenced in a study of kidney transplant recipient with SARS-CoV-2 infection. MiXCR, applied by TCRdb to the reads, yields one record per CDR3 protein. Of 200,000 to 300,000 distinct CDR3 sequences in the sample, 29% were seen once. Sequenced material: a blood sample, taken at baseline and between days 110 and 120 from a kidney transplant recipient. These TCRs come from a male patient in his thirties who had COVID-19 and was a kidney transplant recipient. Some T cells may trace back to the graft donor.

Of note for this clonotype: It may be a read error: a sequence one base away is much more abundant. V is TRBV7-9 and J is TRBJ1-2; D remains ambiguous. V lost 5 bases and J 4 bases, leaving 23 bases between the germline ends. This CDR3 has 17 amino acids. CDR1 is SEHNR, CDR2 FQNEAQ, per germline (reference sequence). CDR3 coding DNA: TGTGCCAGCAGCAATTACATATACCATGGAAAGACCTATGGCTACACCTTC. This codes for CASSNYIYHGKTYGYTF.

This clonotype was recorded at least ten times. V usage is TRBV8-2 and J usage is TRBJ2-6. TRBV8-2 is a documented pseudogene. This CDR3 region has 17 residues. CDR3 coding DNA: TGTGGCACAATTCATAGGATAACACAAAGTCGGGCCAACGTCCTGACTTTC. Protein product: CGTIHRITQSRANVLTF.

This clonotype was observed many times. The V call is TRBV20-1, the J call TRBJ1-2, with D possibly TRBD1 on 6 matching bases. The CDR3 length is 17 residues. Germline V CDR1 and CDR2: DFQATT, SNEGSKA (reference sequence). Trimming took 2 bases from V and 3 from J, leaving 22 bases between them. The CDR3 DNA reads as TGCAGTGCTAGACCCTGGTCCTCAGGGGCAGGAGACTATGGCTACACCTTC. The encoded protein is CSARPWSSGAGDYGYTF.

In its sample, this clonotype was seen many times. The CDR3 region has the DNA TGTGCCAGCAGGTCTAAAATGGACAGATTCTATGGCTACACCTTC. Its protein is CASRSKMDRFYGYTF. The rearrangement links TRBV5-6 to TRBJ1-2; D perhaps matches TRBD1 (6 bases). CDR3 length equals 15 residues. Germline CDR1 is SGHDT and CDR2 is YYEEEE. V gave up 5 bases and J gave up 4 bases, with 18 bases separating them.

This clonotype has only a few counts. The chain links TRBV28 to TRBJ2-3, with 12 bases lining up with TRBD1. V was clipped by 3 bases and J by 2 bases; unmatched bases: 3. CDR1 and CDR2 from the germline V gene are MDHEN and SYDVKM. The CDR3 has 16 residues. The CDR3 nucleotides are TGTGCCAGCAGTTTTGGGACAGGGGGCTTCACAGATACGCAGTATTTT. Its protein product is CASSFGTGGFTDTQYF.

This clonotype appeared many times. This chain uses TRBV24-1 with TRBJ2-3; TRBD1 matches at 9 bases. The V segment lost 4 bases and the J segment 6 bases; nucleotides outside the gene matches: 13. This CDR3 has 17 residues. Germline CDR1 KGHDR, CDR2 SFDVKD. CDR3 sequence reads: CATSELTGQGRWDTQYF. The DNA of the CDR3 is TGTGCCACCAGTGAATTGACGGGACAGGGTCGGTGGGATACGCAGTATTTT.

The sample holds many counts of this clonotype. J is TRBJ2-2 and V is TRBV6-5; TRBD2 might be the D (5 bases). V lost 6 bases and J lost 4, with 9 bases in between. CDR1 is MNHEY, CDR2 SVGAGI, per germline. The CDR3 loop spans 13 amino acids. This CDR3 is CASSLSGTGELFF. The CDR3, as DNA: TGTGCCAGCAGCCTCAGCGGCACCGGGGAGCTGTTTTTT.

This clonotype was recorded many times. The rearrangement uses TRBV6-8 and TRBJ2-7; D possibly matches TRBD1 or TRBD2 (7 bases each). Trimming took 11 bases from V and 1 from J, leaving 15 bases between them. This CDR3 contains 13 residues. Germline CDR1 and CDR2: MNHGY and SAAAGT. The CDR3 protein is CAGGRGPSYEQYF. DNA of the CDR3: TGTGCCGGGGGGAGGGGGCCGTCCTACGAGCAGTACTTC.

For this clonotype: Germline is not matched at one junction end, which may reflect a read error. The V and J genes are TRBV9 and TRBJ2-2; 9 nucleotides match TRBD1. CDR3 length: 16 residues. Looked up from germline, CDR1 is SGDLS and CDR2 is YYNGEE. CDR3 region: CANSPRDRVNTGELFF. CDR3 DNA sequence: TGTGCCAACAGCCCAAGGGACAGGGTGAACACCGGGGAGCTGTTTTTT.

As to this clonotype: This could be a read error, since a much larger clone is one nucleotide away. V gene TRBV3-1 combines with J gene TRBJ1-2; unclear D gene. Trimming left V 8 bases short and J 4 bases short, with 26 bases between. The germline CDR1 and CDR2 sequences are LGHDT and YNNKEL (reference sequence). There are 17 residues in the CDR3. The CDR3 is CASGSGYTLRKTYGYTF. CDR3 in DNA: TGTGCCAGCGGCTCGGGATACACCCTTCGAAAGACCTATGGCTACACCTTC.

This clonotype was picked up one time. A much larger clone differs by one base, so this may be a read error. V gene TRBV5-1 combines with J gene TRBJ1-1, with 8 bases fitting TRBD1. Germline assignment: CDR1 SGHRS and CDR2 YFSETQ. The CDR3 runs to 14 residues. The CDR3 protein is CTSSGGTGNTEAFF. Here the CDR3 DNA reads TGCACCAGCAGCGGAGGGACAGGGAACACTGAAGCTTTCTTT.

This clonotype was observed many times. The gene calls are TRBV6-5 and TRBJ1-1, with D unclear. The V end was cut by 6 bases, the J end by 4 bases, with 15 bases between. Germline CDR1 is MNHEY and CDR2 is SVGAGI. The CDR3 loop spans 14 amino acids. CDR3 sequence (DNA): TGTGCCAGCAGAAACCTAGCGACGGGCACTGAAGCTTTCTTT. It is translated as CASRNLATGTEAFF.

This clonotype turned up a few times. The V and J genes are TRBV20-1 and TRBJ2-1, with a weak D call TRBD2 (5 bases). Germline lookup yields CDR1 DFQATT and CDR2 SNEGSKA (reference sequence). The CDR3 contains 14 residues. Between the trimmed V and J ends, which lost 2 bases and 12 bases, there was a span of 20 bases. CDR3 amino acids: CSARISGIPTRQFF. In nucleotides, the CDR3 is TGCAGTGCTAGAATCTCGGGGATCCCTACACGGCAGTTCTTC.

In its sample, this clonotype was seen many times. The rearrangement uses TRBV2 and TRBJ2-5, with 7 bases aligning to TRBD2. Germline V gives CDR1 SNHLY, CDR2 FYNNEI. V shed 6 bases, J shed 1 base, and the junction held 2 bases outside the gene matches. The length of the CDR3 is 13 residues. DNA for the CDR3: TGTGCCAGCAGGGGGGGGATCCAAGAGACCCAGTACTTC. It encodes CASRGGIQETQYF.

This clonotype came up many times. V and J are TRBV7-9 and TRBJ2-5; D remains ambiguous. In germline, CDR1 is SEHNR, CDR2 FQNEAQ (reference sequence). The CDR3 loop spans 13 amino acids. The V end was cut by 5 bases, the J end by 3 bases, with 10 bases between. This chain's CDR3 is CASSRQAKETQYF. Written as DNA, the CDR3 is TGTGCCAGCAGCCGCCAAGCGAAAGAGACCCAGTACTTC.

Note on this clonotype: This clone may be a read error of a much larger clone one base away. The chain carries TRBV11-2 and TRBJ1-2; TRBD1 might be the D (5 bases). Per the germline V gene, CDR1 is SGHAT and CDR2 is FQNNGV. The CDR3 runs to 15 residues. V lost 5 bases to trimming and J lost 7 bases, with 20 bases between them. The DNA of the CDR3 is TGTGCCAGCAGCCTCCAACAGGTTCGATTGGGTGGCTACACCTTC. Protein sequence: CASSLQQVRLGGYTF. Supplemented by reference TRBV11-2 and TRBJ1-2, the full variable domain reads EAGVAQSPRYKIIEKRQSVAFWCNPISGHATLYWYQQILGQGPKLLIQFQNNGVVDDSQLPKDRFSAERLKGVDSTLKIQPAKLEDSAVYLCASSLQQVRLGGYTFGSGTRLTVV.

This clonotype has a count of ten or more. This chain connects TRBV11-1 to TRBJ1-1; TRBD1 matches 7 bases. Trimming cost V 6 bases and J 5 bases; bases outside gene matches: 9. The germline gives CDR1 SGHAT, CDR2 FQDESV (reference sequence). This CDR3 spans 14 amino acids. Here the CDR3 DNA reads TGTGCCAGCAGTCGACTGGGCAGGGGGACTGAAGCTTTCTTT. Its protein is CASSRLGRGTEAFF.

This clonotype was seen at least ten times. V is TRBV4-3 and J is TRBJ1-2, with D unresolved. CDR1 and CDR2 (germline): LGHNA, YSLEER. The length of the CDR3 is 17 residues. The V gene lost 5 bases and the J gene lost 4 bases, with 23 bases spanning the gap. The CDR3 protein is CASSSNAGRRKTYGYTF. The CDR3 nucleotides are TGCGCCAGCAGCTCAAATGCAGGACGTCGAAAGACCTATGGCTACACCTTC.

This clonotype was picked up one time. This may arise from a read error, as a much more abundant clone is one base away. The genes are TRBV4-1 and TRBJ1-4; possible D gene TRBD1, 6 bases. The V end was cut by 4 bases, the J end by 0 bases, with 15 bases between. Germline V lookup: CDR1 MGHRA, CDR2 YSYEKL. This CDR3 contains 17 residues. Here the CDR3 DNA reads TGCGCCAGCAGCCCAGGGGTAACGGGTGCAACTAATGAAAAACTGTTTTTT. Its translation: CASSPGVTGATNEKLFF.

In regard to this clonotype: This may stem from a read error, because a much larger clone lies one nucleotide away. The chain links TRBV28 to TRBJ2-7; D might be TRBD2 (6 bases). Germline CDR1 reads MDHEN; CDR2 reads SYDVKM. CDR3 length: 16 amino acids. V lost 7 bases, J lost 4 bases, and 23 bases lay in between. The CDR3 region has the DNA TGTGCCAGCAATCCCCCATTAGACCCAGGAGGGTACGAGCAGTACTTC. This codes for CASNPPLDPGGYEQYF.

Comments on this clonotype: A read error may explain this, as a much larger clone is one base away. CDR3 residues: CASRRGAGGNAIYF. Here the CDR3 DNA reads TGTGCCAGCAGACGCGGGGCCGGGGGAAACGCCATATATTTT. V usage is TRBV6-5 and J usage is TRBJ1-3; D possibly corresponds to TRBD1 (5 bases). The germline gives CDR1 MNHEY, CDR2 SVGAGI. The CDR3 spans 14 residues.

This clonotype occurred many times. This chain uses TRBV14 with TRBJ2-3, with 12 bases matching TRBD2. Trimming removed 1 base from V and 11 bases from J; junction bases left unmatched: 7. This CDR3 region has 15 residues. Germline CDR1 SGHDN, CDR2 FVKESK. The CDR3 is CASSQGLAGEGLQYF. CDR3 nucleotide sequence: TGTGCCAGCAGCCAAGGACTAGCGGGAGAGGGGCTGCAGTATTTT.

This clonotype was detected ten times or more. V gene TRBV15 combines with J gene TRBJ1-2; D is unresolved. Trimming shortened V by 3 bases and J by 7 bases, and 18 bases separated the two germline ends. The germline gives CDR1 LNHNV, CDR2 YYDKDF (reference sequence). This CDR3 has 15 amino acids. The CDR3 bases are TGTGCCACCAGCAGCCCCGCTGACATCCTTGCTGGCTACACCTTC. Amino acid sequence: CATSSPADILAGYTF.

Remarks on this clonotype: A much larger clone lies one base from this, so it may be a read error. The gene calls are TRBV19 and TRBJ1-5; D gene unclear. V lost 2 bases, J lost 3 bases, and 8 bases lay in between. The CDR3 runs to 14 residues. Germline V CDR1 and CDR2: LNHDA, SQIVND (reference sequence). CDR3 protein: CASSIQPNNQPQHF. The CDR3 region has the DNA TGTGCCAGTAGTATACAGCCTAACAATCAGCCCCAGCATTTT.

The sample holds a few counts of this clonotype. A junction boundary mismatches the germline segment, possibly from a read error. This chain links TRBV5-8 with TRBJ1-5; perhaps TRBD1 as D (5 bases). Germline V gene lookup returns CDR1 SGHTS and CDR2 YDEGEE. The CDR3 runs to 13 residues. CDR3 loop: CANSYEGLQPQHF. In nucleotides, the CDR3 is TGTGCCAACAGCTATGAGGGGTTACAGCCCCAGCATTTT.

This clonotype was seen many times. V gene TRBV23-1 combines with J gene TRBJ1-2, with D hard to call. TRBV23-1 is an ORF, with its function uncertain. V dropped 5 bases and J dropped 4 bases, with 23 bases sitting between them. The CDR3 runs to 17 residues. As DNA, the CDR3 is TGCGCCAGCAGTGTAATCTGGCTACGCAGAAAGACCTATGGCTACACCTTC. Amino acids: CASSVIWLRRKTYGYTF.

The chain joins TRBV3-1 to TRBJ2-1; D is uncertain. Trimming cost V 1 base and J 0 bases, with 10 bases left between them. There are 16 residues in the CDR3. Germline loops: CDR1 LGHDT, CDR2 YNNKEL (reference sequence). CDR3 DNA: TGTGCCAGCAGCCAAGTAGAACTAAGCTCCTACAATGAGCAGTTCTTC. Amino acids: CASSQVELSSYNEQFF.

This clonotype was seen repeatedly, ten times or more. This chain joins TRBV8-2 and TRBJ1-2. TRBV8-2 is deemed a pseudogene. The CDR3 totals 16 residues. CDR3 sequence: CGSRLFDSRKTYGYTF. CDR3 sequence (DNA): TGTGGCAGTCGACTGTTTGATAGCCGAAAGACCTATGGCTACACCTTC.

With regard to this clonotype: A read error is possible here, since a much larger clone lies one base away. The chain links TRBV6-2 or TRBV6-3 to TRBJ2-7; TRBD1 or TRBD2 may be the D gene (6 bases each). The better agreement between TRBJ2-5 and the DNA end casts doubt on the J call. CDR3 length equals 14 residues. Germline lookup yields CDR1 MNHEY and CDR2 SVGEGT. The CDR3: CACSSIGGLETQYF. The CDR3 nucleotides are TGTGCCTGCAGCTCAATTGGGGGGCTTGAGACCCAGTACTTC.

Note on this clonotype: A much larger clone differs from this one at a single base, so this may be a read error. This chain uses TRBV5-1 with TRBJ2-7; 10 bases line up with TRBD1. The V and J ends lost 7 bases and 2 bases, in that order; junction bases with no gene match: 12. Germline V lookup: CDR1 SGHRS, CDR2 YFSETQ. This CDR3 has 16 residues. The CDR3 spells CASGSKWTGGTYEQYF. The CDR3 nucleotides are TGCGCCAGCGGCTCCAAATGGACAGGGGGTACCTACGAGCAGTACTTC.